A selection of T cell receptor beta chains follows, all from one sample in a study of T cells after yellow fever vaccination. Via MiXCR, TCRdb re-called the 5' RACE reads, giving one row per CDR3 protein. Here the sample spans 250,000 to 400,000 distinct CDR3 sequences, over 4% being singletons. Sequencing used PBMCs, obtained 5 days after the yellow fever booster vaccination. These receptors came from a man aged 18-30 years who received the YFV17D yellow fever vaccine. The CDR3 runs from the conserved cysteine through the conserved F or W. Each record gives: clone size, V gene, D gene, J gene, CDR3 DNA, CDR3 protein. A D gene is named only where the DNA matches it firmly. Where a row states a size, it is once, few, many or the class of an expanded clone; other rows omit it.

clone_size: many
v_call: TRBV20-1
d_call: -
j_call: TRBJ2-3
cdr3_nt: TGCGGTGCCCTCCTGGCGGGATACCAAACGCAGTATTTT
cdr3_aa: CGALLAGYQTQYF

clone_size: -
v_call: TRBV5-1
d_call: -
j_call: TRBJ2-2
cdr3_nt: TGCGCCAGCAGCGCTGCGAGGCAGGAGAACACCGGGGAGCTGTTTTTT
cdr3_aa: CASSAARQENTGELFF

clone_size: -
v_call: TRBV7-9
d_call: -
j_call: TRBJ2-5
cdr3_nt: TGTGCCAGCAGCCTTAATACCGGCTCGGCGGAGACCCAGTACTTC
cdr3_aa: CASSLNTGSAETQYF

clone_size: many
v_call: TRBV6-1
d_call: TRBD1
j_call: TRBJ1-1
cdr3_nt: TGTGCCAGCAGTGTCCACTCCGAGGGACAGGGAGTTTTCCGAGCTTTCTTT
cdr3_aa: CASSVHSEGQGVFRAFF

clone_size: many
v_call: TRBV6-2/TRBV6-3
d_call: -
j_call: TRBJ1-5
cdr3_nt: TGTGCCAGCGGTTACACGGCGTATCAGCCCCAGCATTTT
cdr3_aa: CASGYTAYQPQHF

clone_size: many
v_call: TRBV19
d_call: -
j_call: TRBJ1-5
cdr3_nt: TGTGCCAGTAGTAAACAATATCAGCCCCAGCATTTT
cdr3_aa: CASSKQYQPQHF

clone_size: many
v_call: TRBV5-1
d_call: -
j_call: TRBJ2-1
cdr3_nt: TGCGCCAGCAGCTTGTTAATAGATGAGCAGTTCTTC
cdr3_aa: CASSLLIDEQFF

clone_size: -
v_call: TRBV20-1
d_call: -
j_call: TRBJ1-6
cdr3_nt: TGCAGTGCTAGGCTCCGGGGGACAAATTCACCCCTCCACTTT
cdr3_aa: CSARLRGTNSPLHF

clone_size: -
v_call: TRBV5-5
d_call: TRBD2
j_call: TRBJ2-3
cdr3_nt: TGTGCCAGCAGCCTGGGACTAGCGGGGGAGTTCGGTACGCAGTATTTT
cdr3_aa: CASSLGLAGEFGTQYF

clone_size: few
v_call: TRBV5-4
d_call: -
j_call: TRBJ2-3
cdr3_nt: TGTGCCAGCAGCTTGGAGGGGCGGGGGCTCACAGATACGCAGTATTTT
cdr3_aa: CASSLEGRGLTDTQYF

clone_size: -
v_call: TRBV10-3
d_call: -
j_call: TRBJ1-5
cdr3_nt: TGTGCCATCAGAGGGGACCTCAATCAGCCCCAGCATTTT
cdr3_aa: CAIRGDLNQPQHF

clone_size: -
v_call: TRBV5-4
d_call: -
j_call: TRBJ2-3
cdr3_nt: TGTGCCAGCAGCTTGGCCCACACCCTCCCAGATACGCAGTATTTT
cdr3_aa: CASSLAHTLPDTQYF

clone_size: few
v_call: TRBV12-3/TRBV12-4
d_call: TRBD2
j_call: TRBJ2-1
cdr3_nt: TGTGCCAGCAGATCCCGGGGGGTCTACAATGAGCAGTTCTTC
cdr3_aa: CASRSRGVYNEQFF

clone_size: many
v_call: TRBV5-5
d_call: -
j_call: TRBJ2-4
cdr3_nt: TGTGCCAGCACCCAGATCTTCCTAGCCAAAAACATTCAGTACTTC
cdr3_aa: CASTQIFLAKNIQYF

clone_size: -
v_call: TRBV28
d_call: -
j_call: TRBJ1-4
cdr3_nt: TGTGCCAGCAGTCCTGGTTTGACAACTAATGAAAAACTGTTTTTT
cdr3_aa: CASSPGLTTNEKLFF

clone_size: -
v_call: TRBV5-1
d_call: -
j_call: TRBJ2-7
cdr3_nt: TGCGCCAGCAGCTTGGAACCCGATTACTACGAGCAGTACTTC
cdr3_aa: CASSLEPDYYEQYF

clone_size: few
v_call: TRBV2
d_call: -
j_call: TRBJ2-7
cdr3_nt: TGTGCCAGCAGTCTGGATCCCTACGAGCAGTACTTC
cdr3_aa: CASSLDPYEQYF

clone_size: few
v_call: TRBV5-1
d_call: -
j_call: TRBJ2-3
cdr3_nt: TGCGCCAGCAGCCGTAGCCGTACCGGGTGGGGGGCAACAGATGCGCAGTATTTT
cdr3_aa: CASSRSRTGWGATDAQYF